A single sample gave rise to the 16 T cell receptor beta chains below, sequenced in a study of beta chain features in type 1 diabetes. Isolated RNA was reverse transcribed in full, so expressed TCRB transcripts were sequenced. Using immunoSEQ multiplex PCR, the repertoire was profiled, and TCRdb retains in-frame clones only, with some absent. The data show roughly 150,000 clones, over 7.5% seen once. Material: central memory CD4+ T cells from blood. Receptors originate from a woman aged 18-29 years in good health.

This clone was detected a few times. The chain joins TRBV6-1 to TRBJ2-1, with D tentatively TRBD2 (5 bases). Germline assignment: CDR1 MNHNS and CDR2 SASEGT. This CDR3 is built from 15 residues. V was pared by 2 bases and J by 6 bases, with 14 bases between. The CDR3 nucleotides are TGTGCCAGCAGTGAACTCCGGGCAGGAGGCAATGAGCAGTTCTTC. This translates into CASSELRAGGNEQFF.

Only a few counts were recorded for this clone. J is TRBJ2-5 and V is TRBV6-6; no definite D call. The germline CDR1 and CDR2 sequences are MNHNY and SVGAGI (reference sequence). The CDR3 is 12 amino acids. Trimming took 5 bases from V and 5 from J, leaving 9 bases between them. CDR3 sequence reads: CASSPSTETQYF. The CDR3 DNA is TGTGCCAGCAGTCCCAGTACGGAGACCCAGTACTTC.

This clone was counted only a few times. This sequence joins TRBV11-2 and TRBJ2-7; TRBD1 might be the D (6 bases). The DNA matches TRBJ2-1 better at its end, which makes the J call doubtful. The germline gives CDR1 SGHAT, CDR2 FQNNGV. The length of the CDR3 is 13 residues. CDR3 residues: CASGVQGYNEQFF. The CDR3, as DNA: TGTGCCAGCGGGGTACAGGGTTACAATGAGCAGTTCTTC.

The chain has TRBV11-1 and TRBJ1-4, with 8 bases aligning to TRBD1. V dropped 4 bases and J dropped 4; count of bases not matched to a gene: 5. The CDR3 covers 15 residues. The germline V gene encodes CDR1 SGHAT and CDR2 FQDESV (reference sequence). The CDR3 bases are TGTGCCAGCAGCTCGGGACAGGCGATTAATGAAAAACTGTTTTTT. Its protein product is CASSSGQAINEKLFF. The full variable domain, its missing parts supplied by reference TRBV11-1 and TRBJ1-4, is EAEVAQSPRYKITEKSQAVAFWCDPISGHATLYWYRQILGQGPELLVQFQDESVVDDSQLPKDRFSAERLKGVDSTLKIQPAELGDSAMYLCASSSGQAINEKLFFGSGTQLSVL.

A few counts support this clone. One end of the junction is discordant with germline, which a read error may explain. This sequence joins TRBV7-9 and TRBJ1-3; TRBD1 is a possible D gene (5 bases). CDR1 SEHNR and CDR2 FQNEAQ come from the germline V gene (reference sequence). This CDR3 is 13 amino acids long. The CDR3 DNA sequence: TGTGCCAGCCAGGGCGGCTCTAGAAACAGCATATATTTT. Translating it yields CASQGGSRNSIYF.

This clone has a handful of counts. This chain uses TRBV7-9 with TRBJ1-4, with a possible D match to TRBD1 (6 bases). The CDR3 runs to 13 residues. Germline CDR1 is SEHNR and CDR2 is FQNEAQ (reference sequence). V was trimmed by 3 bases and J by 8 bases, leaving 10 bases between them. CDR3 nucleotides: TGTGCCAGCAGCTTCCGGGACACCGAAAAACTGTTTTTT. Translating it yields CASSFRDTEKLFF.

The chain couples TRBV9 to TRBJ2-3, with TRBD2 matching 9 bases. The CDR3 length is 18 residues. Looked up from germline, CDR1 is SGDLS and CDR2 is YYNGEE. V was pared by 0 bases and J by 2 bases, with 10 bases of the junction left unmatched. Written as DNA, the CDR3 is TGTGCCAGCAGCGTAGGATTAACGGCGGGGGGGTTCACAGATACGCAGTATTTT. This translates into CASSVGLTAGGFTDTQYF.

This clone was seen a handful of times. The genes are TRBV18 and TRBJ1-1, with no clear D. V was clipped by 0 bases and J by 0 bases, with 8 bases between them. This CDR3 has 15 amino acids. The germline gives CDR1 KGHSH, CDR2 LQKENI. The CDR3 spells CASSPPGKLNTEAFF. CDR3 DNA: TGTGCCAGCTCACCACCGGGCAAGCTGAACACTGAAGCTTTCTTT.

This clone was seen a few times. The chain combines TRBV30 with TRBJ2-1; TRBD2 agrees at 11 bases. The length of the CDR3 is 19 residues. Germline CDR1 and CDR2: GTSNPN and SVGIG (reference sequence). V shed 0 bases and J 6 bases; nucleotides not matched to a gene: 16. This chain's CDR3 is CAWSVDPTSGGRRGNEQFF. In DNA, the CDR3 is TGTGCCTGGAGTGTGGACCCCACTAGCGGGGGACGCAGAGGCAATGAGCAGTTCTTC. Together with reference TRBV30 and TRBJ2-1, the CDR3 gives the full variable domain: SQTIHQWPATLVQPVGSPLSLECTVEGTSNPNLYWYRQAAGRGLQLLFYSVGIGQISSEVPQNLSASRPQDRQFILSSKKLLLSDSGFYLCAWSVDPTSGGRRGNEQFFGPGTRLTVL.

This chain links TRBV5-6 with TRBJ2-3; TRBD2 might be the D (6 bases). Germline V gives CDR1 SGHDT, CDR2 YYEEEE. V lost 2 bases and J 2 bases, leaving 18 bases between the germline ends. The CDR3 has 17 amino acids. CDR3 nucleotide sequence: TGTGCCAGCAGCTTCGCAGCGGGCCCCCTTCTCACAGATACGCAGTATTTT. It is translated as CASSFAAGPLLTDTQYF.

V is TRBV2 and J is TRBJ1-2; D perhaps matches TRBD1 (6 bases). This CDR3 has 14 residues. The V and J ends lost 2 bases and 3 bases respectively, with 10 bases between them. In germline, CDR1 is SNHLY, CDR2 FYNNEI. The CDR3 DNA is TGTGCCAGCAGTGAACTGGGGGCGGACTATGGCTACACCTTC. Translation gives CASSELGADYGYTF.

V is TRBV23-1 and J is TRBJ2-7; 10 bases line up with TRBD2. Being an ORF, TRBV23-1 has a function that is uncertain. The CDR3 consists of 16 residues. J lost 6 bases, V lost 6 bases, and 14 bases had no gene match. In DNA form, the CDR3 reads TGCGCCAGCAGCCAAGATCGTACAGCGGGGGGGCGCGAGCAGTACTTC. Protein product: CASSQDRTAGGREQYF.

The chain couples TRBV30 to TRBJ2-1; D ambiguous. Between the trimmed V and J ends, which lost 5 bases and 5 bases, there was a span of 19 bases. The germline gives CDR1 GTSNPN, CDR2 SVGIG (reference sequence). CDR3 length: 15 amino acids. The CDR3 loop is CAWGMGGGRNNEQFF. In nucleotides, the CDR3 is TGTGCCTGGGGAATGGGTGGCGGAAGAAACAATGAGCAGTTCTTC.

The chain joins TRBV10-3 to TRBJ2-1; the D gene is possibly TRBD2 (5 bases). Trimming took 6 bases from V and 4 from J, leaving 10 bases between them. Germline-derived CDR1 and CDR2 are ENHRY and SYGVKD. The CDR3 contains 13 residues. The DNA for the CDR3 is TGTGCCATCAGGAGGGCCGGGTACAATGAGCAGTTCTTC. The encoded protein is CAIRRAGYNEQFF.

This clone has only a few counts. As DNA, the CDR3 is TGTGCCAGCAGTTATTCGAGGGACAGCATGAACACTGAAGCTTTCTTT. As protein: CASSYSRDSMNTEAFF. The V and J genes are TRBV2 and TRBJ1-1; 7 bases line up with TRBD1. The CDR3 runs 16 residues. CDR1 SNHLY and CDR2 FYNNEI come from the germline V gene. The trim removed 5 bases at V and 0 bases at J, leaving 9 bases unmatched.

This clone has only a few counts. The genes are TRBV6-4 and TRBJ2-7, with TRBD1 as a possible D gene (6 bases). The CDR3 length is 15 residues. The V end lost 4 bases, the J end lost 2 bases, and 15 bases lay between the germline ends. From germline, CDR1 is MRHNA and CDR2 SNTAGT. In nucleotides, the CDR3 is TGTGCCAGCAGTGTCGAATCGGGACAACCCTACGAGCAGTACTTC. Its translation: CASSVESGQPYEQYF.